The sequence of this TCR beta chain was determined in a study of blood T cell repertoires in COVID-19 (TCRdb year 2020). For context, the study as a whole: Samples covering the acute and convalescent phases of COVID-19 were provided by collaborators in the United States, Italy and Spain. The material from the prospective study consisted of cDNA or gDNA derived from T cells, B-cell-depleted T cells, or PBMCs. The repertoires were released in a freely available public database intended as a resource for research on the immune response to SARS-CoV-2. Subjects who had been exposed to COVID-19, were actively infected with it, or had recovered from it provided the deeply sampled blood TCRbeta repertoires that made up the dataset. HLA class I and class II types, where available, came from metadata supplied by the sample provider rather than from assay-based typing. Samples were obtained from the ongoing ImmuneRACE study (first 160 participants) and from roughly 1,300 subjects provided by 6 global collaborators. A de-identified subject ID, COVID-19 status, age in years and sex were almost always included in the sample metadata.

General study outcomes and caveats: The quantity of clinical and demographic metadata differed by source and by participant and was supplied without curation.

With regard to this clone: Its target antigen remains unknown. No clone much larger than this one lies a single base away; base qualities are absent.

Inclusive of the bounding cysteine and phenylalanine, the CDR3 is 14 residues long. CDR3 DNA only is kept here, 42 bases in frame from base 1. CDR1 LNHDA and CDR2 SQIVND are derived from the germline V gene (reference sequence). The germline ends are 6 bases apart after V is trimmed by 3 bases and J by 0 bases. The immunoSEQ Assay, a bias-controlled multiplex PCR, was used to amplify TCRbeta CDR3 regions from genomic DNA. Regarding the original processing steps: The number of nucleated cells in each sample was estimated from the amplification of reference gene primers within the assay. To quantify the absolute abundance of each unique TCRbeta CDR3 rearrangement, sequence reads were collapsed and filtered. For each sample, productive Simpson clonality was calculated as the square root of Simpson's diversity index over productive rearrangements. TCRdb's version of the immuneACCESS table is confined to in-frame rearrangements and falls short of the full clone set. An unresolved V gene accounts for under half of the shortfall where checked; the remainder is of unknown origin. V, J and clone size are taken as reported in that table, and D and trimming were inferred from the DNA itself. Here the sample has around 140,000 clones; approximately 90% occur a single time. The ten biggest clones cover about an eighth of the sample.

One collaborating source in Seattle enrolled patients during active infection and followed them longitudinally through the course of disease. Collaborating institutions collected whole blood in K2EDTA tubes following their own protocols. Collaborator samples were shipped for TCRbeta analysis as frozen whole blood, isolated PBMCs, or DNA extracted from either sample type. The sequencing input was peripheral blood. The sequence joins TRBV19 to TRBJ2-1; the D gene assignment is ambiguous. The TCR was taken from a man aged 18 to 29 with COVID-19, enrolled during active disease. CDR3 protein: CASSIISSYNEQFF. The bases read TGTGCCAGTAGTATCATCAGCTCCTACAATGAGCAGTTCTTC.